Sequencing of this T cell receptor (beta chain) was carried out in a study of cytomegalovirus exposure and HLA in healthy donors. Study findings and constraints: For most TCR sequences rarity was the rule, although some public TCRs occurred in many donors. About 180 TCR beta chains were listed as cytomegalovirus-associated.

Clones were read by immunoSEQ multiplex PCR, and TCRdb kept only the in-frame ones, dropping some. The sample consists of around 150,000 clones, around 96% of them appearing once. About this clone itself: Its target is not known.

Sequencing used PBMCs. The sequence came from a woman aged 18-30 years in good health and CMV-seronegative.

In DNA form, the CDR3 reads TGTGCCAGCAGCAAACTAGGGGTAGAGACCCAGTACTTC. Translating gives CASSKLGVETQYF. This chain links TRBV21-1 with TRBJ2-5; TRBD1, the table's D call, lacks a check against the DNA. TRBV21-1 is termed a pseudogene. This CDR3 spans 13 amino acids.